What follows is one T cell receptor beta chain and its context. This clonotype has more than one count but fewer than ten. This clone's antigen is unknown. No quality values exist for individual bases; no much larger clone is one base distant. The sample comes from a study of T cell repertoires in cytomegalovirus infection (dated by TCRdb to about 2019). Broadly, across the study: Alongside well-studied HLA-B-restricted epitopes, the peptide stimulations were aimed at recently identified HLA-C-restricted CMV epitopes, whose presentation resists viral immunomodulation. Because public TCR beta signatures pointed to carriage of CMV infection together with the matching HLA type, the HLA type of each donor mattered for the analysis.

Summary of the overall study and its limitations: Cumulative frequency of public TCR beta family members discriminated carriers of CMV infection plus the relevant HLA type in this cohort and an independent approximately 370-donor cohort. The ex vivo response was dominated by HLA-C-restricted CMV-specific TCR beta clonotypes, which also provided the single most frequent clonotype in two of eight donors.

Measured from the cysteine to the phenylalanine, the CDR3 is 11 residues long. Here the CDR3 DNA is all that survives: 33 bases in frame from base 1. For CDR1 and CDR2, the germline V gene lists MGHRA and YSYEKL. V gives up 2 bases and J gives up 13 bases, and the segment between their germline ends measures 9 bases. Instrument used: Illumina HiSeq 1500. TCRdb applied fastp at Q25 and MiXCR to the public reads, then kept only in-frame beta chains. Rows merge per CDR3 protein into single entries with the most common DNA and genes. This sample lists some 480,000 distinct CDR3 sequences; around a third were detected once. The ten largest make up about a sixth of the sample. The treatment or condition tag for this specimen amounts to: in vitro stimulation with specific CMV peptide epitopes to enrich CMV-specific T cells.

This clonotype was obtained from a human donor in good health (CMV status not recorded). Some clones in this sample may be carry-over from other donors' samples. This specimen was cultured PBMCs, taken from culture after CMV antigen stimulation. This chain joins TRBV4-1 to TRBJ2-1; tentative D gene TRBD2, with 6 bases matching. CDR3 reads: CASSQRRDQFF. In nucleotide form, the sequence is TGCGCCAGCAGCCAAAGGAGGGATCAGTTCTTC.